These T cell receptor beta chains were read from a single sample in a study of post-analysis software for immune sequencing data. In TCRdb, the PCR reads were re-called with MiXCR into one record per CDR3 protein. The data hold roughly 800,000 distinct CDR3 sequences, with approximately 57% observed a single time. The sequenced sample was blood. The origin of the receptors is a girl aged 10 to 17 with multiple sclerosis. CDR3s leave out the opening cysteine and the closing phenylalanine or tryptophan. Each record gives: V gene, J gene, CDR3 protein.

V gene: TRBV5-1; J gene: TRBJ2-7; CDR3 protein: ASSLGHDGYEQY
V gene: TRBV29-1; J gene: TRBJ1-5; CDR3 protein: SVGQSNQPQH
V gene: TRBV30; J gene: TRBJ1-2; CDR3 protein: AWSTGPLGQTGYGYT
V gene: TRBV7-2; J gene: TRBJ1-2; CDR3 protein: ASSLVGTGGPRGYT
V gene: TRBV6-5; J gene: TRBJ2-2; CDR3 protein: ASSHNLVIRELF
V gene: TRBV6-5; J gene: TRBJ2-5; CDR3 protein: ASNADRHQETQY
V gene: TRBV7-2; J gene: TRBJ1-1; CDR3 protein: ASSLVGTSNTEAF
V gene: TRBV6-1; J gene: TRBJ2-1; CDR3 protein: ASSVFDEQF
V gene: TRBV7-6; J gene: TRBJ2-3; CDR3 protein: ASSLGGDPSNTQY
V gene: TRBV25-1; J gene: TRBJ2-7; CDR3 protein: ASSDSSAQGPSYEQY
V gene: TRBV7-3; J gene: TRBJ2-4; CDR3 protein: ASSPVPGSAKNIQY
V gene: TRBV12-3/TRBV12-4; J gene: TRBJ2-2; CDR3 protein: ASSLSEQGPAGELF
V gene: TRBV10-3; J gene: TRBJ2-5; CDR3 protein: AISESGTTKETQY
V gene: TRBV14; J gene: TRBJ1-2; CDR3 protein: ASSQGINYGYT
V gene: TRBV29-1; J gene: TRBJ2-7; CDR3 protein: SARGRSTYEQY
V gene: TRBV20-1; J gene: TRBJ2-5; CDR3 protein: SARGWTAMYQETQY
V gene: TRBV12-3/TRBV12-4; J gene: TRBJ2-3; CDR3 protein: ASRGWAGSTDTQY
V gene: TRBV5-1; J gene: TRBJ2-1; CDR3 protein: ASSPGQGAFPYNEQF
V gene: TRBV7-9; J gene: TRBJ2-5; CDR3 protein: ASSSREAGTQY
V gene: TRBV3-1; J gene: TRBJ2-1; CDR3 protein: PSSQTGRDEQD
V gene: TRBV29-1; J gene: TRBJ2-1; CDR3 protein: SVMVSGRARRSEQF
V gene: TRBV5-1; J gene: .; CDR3 protein: ASSLADRGHEQY
V gene: TRBV6-5; J gene: TRBJ2-1; CDR3 protein: ASSYSYGSHEQF
V gene: TRBV3-1; J gene: TRBJ2-1; CDR3 protein: ASSQEGGRDEQF
V gene: TRBV29-1; J gene: .; CDR3 protein: SGIPFLAGGKETQY
V gene: TRBV7-2; J gene: TRBJ2-3; CDR3 protein: ASSFFGGSTDTQY
V gene: TRBV6-1; J gene: TRBJ2-1; CDR3 protein: ASRPGGNEQF
V gene: TRBV18; J gene: TRBJ1-2; CDR3 protein: ASSPPPGGYT
V gene: TRBV29-1; J gene: TRBJ1-1; CDR3 protein: SVEVQGQMNTEAF
V gene: TRBV30; J gene: TRBJ2-7; CDR3 protein: AWSRGGEQY
V gene: TRBV5-1; J gene: TRBJ1-2; CDR3 protein: ASSLLGGPEGYT
V gene: TRBV9; J gene: TRBJ2-2; CDR3 protein: ASSETLTGELF
V gene: TRBV29-1; J gene: TRBJ2-3; CDR3 protein: SVLPSTDTQY
V gene: TRBV4-2; J gene: TRBJ2-3; CDR3 protein: ASSQSAATAGKAPY
V gene: TRBV6-2/TRBV6-3; J gene: TRBJ2-7; CDR3 protein: ASGSTSYEQY
V gene: TRBV6-1; J gene: TRBJ2-4; CDR3 protein: ASRPGDPNIQY
V gene: TRBV7-6; J gene: TRBJ2-1; CDR3 protein: ASSPQAAGGYNEQF
V gene: TRBV12-3/TRBV12-4; J gene: TRBJ2-1; CDR3 protein: ASTLDRGSYNEQF
V gene: TRBV5-5; J gene: TRBJ2-3; CDR3 protein: ASSSPDRGFTDTQY
V gene: TRBV5-6; J gene: TRBJ2-6; CDR3 protein: ASSLGLRGSGANVLT
V gene: TRBV19; J gene: TRBJ2-7; CDR3 protein: ASSMPGVGAGRPYEQY
V gene: TRBV20-1; J gene: .; CDR3 protein: SASRPAGVDEQY
V gene: TRBV12-3/TRBV12-4; J gene: TRBJ2-7; CDR3 protein: ASRDRVSYVQY
V gene: TRBV25-1; J gene: TRBJ2-5; CDR3 protein: ASSGRGGLQETQY
V gene: TRBV20-1; J gene: TRBJ2-1; CDR3 protein: SARGTDRVLYNEQF
V gene: TRBV14; J gene: TRBJ1-2; CDR3 protein: ASSPGGGAAYGYT
V gene: TRBV12-3/TRBV12-4; J gene: TRBJ1-6; CDR3 protein: ASSPGLNSPLH
V gene: TRBV7-7; J gene: .; CDR3 protein: AHHGRLLETQY
V gene: TRBV12-3/TRBV12-4; J gene: TRBJ2-5; CDR3 protein: ASSPDRTEQY
V gene: TRBV14; J gene: .; CDR3 protein: ASSQRPLTSGEGDEQY
V gene: TRBV29-1; J gene: TRBJ1-1; CDR3 protein: SVASGRGTEAF
V gene: TRBV29-1; J gene: TRBJ2-3; CDR3 protein: SVTGGNTDTQY
V gene: TRBV10-3; J gene: TRBJ2-5; CDR3 protein: AISEDGVRSQETQY
V gene: TRBV25-1; J gene: TRBJ2-3; CDR3 protein: ASGQAAGRSTDTQY
V gene: TRBV11-2; J gene: TRBJ2-1; CDR3 protein: ASSLSPRSGRVHNEQF
V gene: TRBV29-1; J gene: TRBJ1-2; CDR3 protein: SVANSLGYGYT
V gene: TRBV11-2; J gene: TRBJ2-1; CDR3 protein: ASSLTLLNVFNEQF
V gene: TRBV27; J gene: TRBJ1-5; CDR3 protein: ASAQGYSNQPQH